Following are 27 T cell receptor beta chains from one sample sequenced in a study of blood T cells in healthy people across ages. Using a J-beta primer mix together with a sample-barcoded 5' primer, a second PCR was run for roughly 6 to 12 cycles. Via MiXCR, TCRdb re-called the 5' RACE reads, giving one row per CDR3 protein. This sample has more than 1,400,000 distinct CDR3 sequences, with about 40% found just once. The material sequenced was blood. The source of these receptors is a woman aged 18-29 years in good health.

The chain carries TRBV6-5 and TRBJ1-5; tentatively, D is TRBD1 (6 bases). The V end was cut by 4 bases, the J end by 4 bases, with 8 bases between. Germline V gives CDR1 MNHEY, CDR2 SVGAGI. This CDR3 is 13 amino acids long. The CDR3 here is CASSWGRNQPQHF. CDR3 coding DNA: TGTGCCAGCAGTTGGGGGCGGAATCAGCCCCAGCATTTT.

This clonotype was detected a few times. The chain links TRBV6-2 or TRBV6-3 to TRBJ1-6, with no clear D. The CDR3 sequence is 18 residues long. Trimming removed 1 base from V and 0 bases from J, with 13 bases in between. CDR1 and CDR2 (germline): MNHEY, SVGEGT. CDR3: CASSYLGSRSSYNSPLHF. CDR3 coding DNA: TGTGCCAGCAGTTACTTAGGCAGCAGGAGCTCCTATAATTCACCCCTCCACTTT.

This clonotype was seen more than once but under ten times. J is TRBJ2-7 and V is TRBV20-1; 7 positions match TRBD1. This CDR3 is 14 amino acids long. Germline V gene lookup returns CDR1 DFQATT and CDR2 SNEGSKA (reference sequence). V lost 3 bases and J lost 0; bases outside the gene matches: 5. CDR3 sequence: CSARGQQHSYEQYF. DNA for the CDR3: TGCAGTGCTAGGGGACAGCAACACTCCTACGAGCAGTACTTC.

The chain has TRBV5-1 and TRBJ2-5; unclear D gene. Trimming stripped 2 bases from V and 2 bases from J, with 13 bases between. Germline assignment: CDR1 SGHRS and CDR2 YFSETQ. CDR3 length equals 15 residues. This chain's CDR3 is CASSFTLQAQETQYF. The CDR3, as DNA: TGCGCCAGCAGCTTTACGCTCCAGGCGCAAGAGACCCAGTACTTC.

This clonotype was seen more than once but under ten times. V usage is TRBV7-9 and J usage is TRBJ1-1, with a tentative D call TRBD1 (6 bases). CDR3 size: 13 residues. In germline, CDR1 is SEHNR, CDR2 FQNEAQ (reference sequence). Deletions cut 5 bases from V and 7 bases from J, with 14 bases between. The CDR3 DNA is TGTGCCAGCAGCCAGATAGGGGGGATTGAAGCTTTCTTT. Protein product: CASSQIGGIEAFF.

This clonotype was picked up a small number of times. The chain employs TRBV29-1 and TRBJ2-7; 11 bases agree with TRBD1. CDR3 length equals 13 residues. Germline V lookup: CDR1 SQVTM, CDR2 ANQGSEA. V was pared by 3 bases and J by 6 bases, with 4 bases of the junction left unmatched. Here the CDR3 reads CSVDFGTGGEQYF. DNA of the CDR3: TGCAGCGTTGACTTCGGGACAGGGGGCGAGCAGTACTTC.

This clonotype has a handful of counts. The V gene is TRBV7-2, the J gene TRBJ2-7, with 14 bases aligning to TRBD2. V lost 5 bases, J lost 6 bases, and 9 bases stayed unmatched. From germline, CDR1 is SGHTA and CDR2 FQGNSA. CDR3 length: 16 residues. The chain's CDR3 is CASSQSGLAGAREQYF. Here the CDR3 DNA reads TGTGCCAGCAGCCAATCGGGACTAGCGGGAGCTCGCGAGCAGTACTTC.

The chain employs TRBV20-1 and TRBJ2-3, with D unresolved. The V gene lost 5 bases and the J gene lost 1 base, with 13 bases spanning the gap. Germline V CDR1 and CDR2: DFQATT, SNEGSKA (reference sequence). The CDR3 runs to 14 residues. CDR3 bases: TGCAGTGCTCCTTTGGGGTTGGGCACAGATACGCAGTATTTT. Amino acids: CSAPLGLGTDTQYF.

V gene TRBV10-3 combines with J gene TRBJ2-7, with D possibly TRBD1 on 6 matching bases. V was clipped by 2 bases and J by 4 bases, with 9 bases between them. Per the germline V gene, CDR1 is ENHRY and CDR2 is SYGVKD. The length of the CDR3 is 13 residues. CDR3 coding DNA: TGTGCCATCAGTGAGGGGACAAGTTACGAGCAGTACTTC. Translation gives CAISEGTSYEQYF.

CDR3 nucleotides: TGTGCCAGCAGTGAATACTCAAGAGGACAAAACACTGAAGCTTTCTTT. It encodes CASSEYSRGQNTEAFF. The chain is built from TRBV2 and TRBJ1-1, with D tentatively TRBD1 (5 bases). Germline V lookup: CDR1 SNHLY, CDR2 FYNNEI. The CDR3 sequence is 16 residues long. V lost 2 bases and J lost 2, with 15 bases in between.

This clonotype was recorded a few times. The CDR3 DNA sequence: TGTGCCAGCGCCCTTACCCCTCGCTACAATGAGCAGTTCTTC. This gives the protein CASALTPRYNEQFF. This chain uses TRBV3-1 with TRBJ2-1; no firm D call. This CDR3 spans 14 amino acids. Germline V gene data show CDR1 as LGHDT and CDR2 as YNNKEL (reference sequence). V dropped 8 bases and J dropped 3 bases, with 14 bases sitting between them.

The chain carries TRBV27 and TRBJ2-5, with D possibly being TRBD2 (6 bases). V was cut by 2 bases and J by 0 bases, with 16 bases left in between. The CDR3 covers 17 residues. Germline V gene lookup returns CDR1 MNHEY and CDR2 SMNVEV (reference sequence). The CDR3 DNA follows: TGTGCCAGCAGTTTAACCGCAGGGCGGGACTACCAAGAGACCCAGTACTTC. The encoded protein is CASSLTAGRDYQETQYF.

This clonotype was seen more than once but under ten times. This chain connects TRBV5-8 to TRBJ2-5; a weak D match, TRBD1 (6 bases). There are 13 residues in the CDR3. Deletions cut 5 bases from V and 4 bases from J, with 12 bases between. Germline CDR1 SGHTS, CDR2 YDEGEE. The CDR3 nucleotides read TGTGCCAGCAGACTTCAGGGGCGAGAGACCCAGTACTTC. This gives the protein CASRLQGRETQYF.

The chain is built from TRBV6-5 and TRBJ1-2, with D perhaps TRBD1 (6 bases). The germline gives CDR1 MNHEY, CDR2 SVGAGI. V lost 5 bases and J 4 bases, leaving 20 bases between the germline ends. This CDR3 has 16 residues. As DNA, the CDR3 is TGTGCCAGCAGTCGAAAGAGCAGGGGAGATCGCTATGGCTACACCTTC. Protein: CASSRKSRGDRYGYTF.

This clonotype appeared a few times. The DNA of the CDR3 is TGTGCCAGCAGCTTGGCACTGGCGGGAGTTGGAAATGAGCAGTTCTTC. Translation gives CASSLALAGVGNEQFF. V usage is TRBV5-6 and J usage is TRBJ2-1, with 7 bases matching TRBD2. The CDR3 extends over 16 amino acids. Germline assignment: CDR1 SGHDT and CDR2 YYEEEE. V gave up 0 bases and J gave up 7 bases; unmatched junction bases: 10.

The V and J genes are TRBV20-1 and TRBJ2-1, with D perhaps matching TRBD2 (6 bases). This CDR3 has 14 residues. Trimming left V 3 bases short and J 8 bases short, with 17 bases between. Germline V gives CDR1 DFQATT, CDR2 SNEGSKA (reference sequence). DNA of the CDR3: TGCAGTGCTAGTAGACTAGTTGGGGGGTATGAGCAGTTCTTC. Its protein product is CSASRLVGGYEQFF.

The chain uses TRBV20-1 and TRBJ2-2; D gene ambiguous. The ends were cut back, 1 base at V and 1 base at J, with 13 bases in the middle. The length of the CDR3 is 16 residues. The germline V gene encodes CDR1 DFQATT and CDR2 SNEGSKA (reference sequence). DNA for the CDR3: TGCAGTGCTAGAGCCCGGGTGGGGATGAACACCGGGGAGCTGTTTTTT. Its translation is CSARARVGMNTGELFF.

This clonotype was found a few times. The rearrangement joins TRBV20-1 to TRBJ2-1; perhaps TRBD2 as D (7 bases). Trimming took off 0 bases at V and 12 bases at J, with 21 bases between the two ends. The CDR3 spans 15 residues. Germline CDR1 is DFQATT and CDR2 is SNEGSKA (reference sequence). The CDR3 sequence: CSARDGGLGGLGQFF. The CDR3, as DNA: TGCAGTGCTAGAGATGGTGGACTAGGGGGTTTGGGGCAGTTCTTC.

The rearrangement links TRBV7-2 to TRBJ2-3, with 8 nucleotides matching TRBD2. The V gene's germline CDR1 is SGHTA and CDR2 FQGNSA. V was pared by 2 bases and J by 4 bases, with 5 bases of the junction left unmatched. The length of the CDR3 is 15 residues. CDR3 in DNA: TGTGCCAGCAGCTTACGGGAGGGCCGTTCAGATACGCAGTATTTT. It yields the protein CASSLREGRSDTQYF.

This clonotype showed up just a few times. The chain joins TRBV7-3 to TRBJ1-2, with 8 positions matching TRBD1. V lost 5 bases to trimming and J lost 3 bases; unmatched junction nucleotides: 5. This CDR3 comprises 14 residues. Germline lookup yields CDR1 SGHTA and CDR2 FQGTGA. The CDR3 coding sequence is TGTGCCAGCAGCCCGGCAGGGGGCGACTATGGCTACACCTTC. Encoded protein: CASSPAGGDYGYTF.

V usage is TRBV2 and J usage is TRBJ1-6; 8 bases agree with TRBD1. V trimming: 4 bases; J trimming: 7 bases; junction bases outside the gene matches: 3. This CDR3 contains 14 residues. Germline V gene data show CDR1 as SNHLY and CDR2 as FYNNEI. CDR3 loop: CASSVAGGNSPLHF. CDR3 DNA: TGTGCCAGCAGTGTGGCAGGGGGCAATTCACCCCTCCACTTT.

Here the CDR3 reads CASASEGGWGTYEQYF. The CDR3 DNA follows: TGTGCCAGTGCATCCGAGGGGGGGTGGGGGACCTACGAGCAGTACTTC. The chain carries TRBV6-5 and TRBJ2-7; D might be TRBD2 (7 bases). CDR3 length: 16 amino acids. The V gene lost 9 bases and the J gene lost 2 bases, with 23 bases spanning the gap. Germline assignment: CDR1 MNHEY and CDR2 SVGAGI.

The rearrangement uses TRBV3-1 and TRBJ1-2, with 10 nucleotides matching TRBD1. With 0 bases clipped from V and 8 bases from J, the junction kept 15 bases outside the gene matches. From germline, CDR1 is LGHDT and CDR2 YNNKEL (reference sequence). The CDR3 consists of 18 residues. CDR3 amino acids: CASSQDLRDLGTGEGYTF. The CDR3 DNA reads as TGTGCCAGCAGCCAAGATCTCAGGGATCTTGGGACAGGGGAAGGCTACACCTTC.

This clonotype was seen a handful of times. The chain couples TRBV6-2 or TRBV6-3 to TRBJ1-6; D is possibly TRBD1 (6 bases). Trimming took off 4 bases at V and 9 bases at J, with 22 bases between the two ends. The CDR3 sequence is 17 residues long. In germline, CDR1 is MNHEY, CDR2 SVGEGT. The CDR3 protein is CASSSWDKIKERSPLHF. CDR3 nucleotide sequence: TGTGCCAGCAGTTCCTGGGACAAAATTAAGGAGCGTTCACCCCTCCACTTT.

This clonotype turned up a few times. The rearrangement uses TRBV4-1 and TRBJ2-1; TRBD2 matches at 12 bases. With 3 bases clipped from V and 7 bases from J, the junction kept 19 bases outside the gene matches. Per the germline V gene, CDR1 is MGHRA and CDR2 is YSYEKL. The CDR3 is made up of 20 amino acids. The CDR3 bases are TGCGCCAGCAGCCAGCAAACCGGGACTAGCGGGCGCGACGCCGGGAATGAGCAGTTCTTC. The encoded protein is CASSQQTGTSGRDAGNEQFF.

The rearrangement links TRBV4-1 to TRBJ1-1; D is uncertain. V lost 0 bases and J lost 4, with 9 bases in between. The CDR3 runs 14 residues. From germline, CDR1 is MGHRA and CDR2 YSYEKL. The CDR3 DNA is TGCGCCAGCAGCCAAGACGGCCGGATCACTGAAGCTTTCTTT. Encoded protein: CASSQDGRITEAFF.

This chain links TRBV4-1 with TRBJ1-5, with TRBD1 matching 7 bases. The germline V gene has CDR1 MGHRA and CDR2 YSYEKL. The CDR3 extends over 15 amino acids. J lost 3 bases, V lost 0 bases, and 2 bases had no gene match. The CDR3 sequence is CASSQEQGFNQPQHF. CDR3 nucleotides: TGCGCCAGCAGCCAAGAACAGGGGTTCAATCAGCCCCAGCATTTT.